Below, one T cell receptor (beta chain) is given with its context. Sequenced by immunoSEQ multiplex PCR; TCRdb stores in-frame clones only, minus some. The repertoire has hundreds of thousands of clones, more than 70% of them found once; the top ten carry 0.009% to 0.0095%. The data are from a study of shared T cell receptors in the human thymus. The J segment lost 7 bases and the V segment lost 1 base, leaving 2 bases of the junction unmatched. The CDR3 loop spans 13 amino acids. From germline, CDR1 is SEHNR and CDR2 FQNEAQ (reference sequence). The same sample was also used in a study of human thymus T cells. From that report: Resections removed during corrective heart surgery provided the thymus tissue used.

This TCR came from a boy younger than two with a congenital heart defect. Input material: thymocytes. The genes are TRBV7-9 and TRBJ1-2; 8 bases agree with TRBD1. CDR3 in amino acids: CASSLGQGFGYTF. The CDR3 region has the DNA TGTGCCAGCAGCTTAGGACAGGGGTTTGGCTACACCTTC.